This entry lists 20 T cell receptor beta chains sequenced from one sample in a study of shared clonotypes between healthy human individuals. Only in-frame clones appear in the TCRdb table, and some are missing; sequencing was by immunoSEQ multiplex PCR. The sample holds hundreds of thousands of clones; less than 85% are singletons and the top ten take about 1.7%. The specimen sequenced was memory CD4+ T cells sorted from blood. The sample's subset: CD45RA-negative fraction. The receptor set was obtained from a woman aged 25 to 39 in good health.

The J gene is TRBJ1-5, the V gene TRBV19; D remains ambiguous. The germline gives CDR1 LNHDA, CDR2 SQIVND (reference sequence). This CDR3 contains 16 residues. V dropped 3 bases and J dropped 2 bases, with 14 bases sitting between them. This CDR3 reads CASSMEEVSGNQPQHF. The CDR3 bases are TGTGCCAGTAGTATGGAGGAGGTGAGCGGCAATCAGCCCCAGCATTTT.

The V gene is TRBV30, the J gene TRBJ2-7, with 7 positions matching TRBD1. The CDR3 has 14 residues. Germline CDR1 reads GTSNPN; CDR2 reads SVGIG (reference sequence). V was pared by 0 bases and J by 0 bases, with 2 bases of the junction left unmatched. CDR3 sequence (DNA): TGTGCCTGGAGTGTTGGGACAGACTCCTACGAGCAGTACTTC. This gives the protein CAWSVGTDSYEQYF.

This clone has a handful of counts. The rearrangement uses TRBV5-1 and TRBJ2-1; 8 nucleotides align to TRBD2. The junction had 5 bases not matched to a gene; V was cut back by 2 bases and J by 4 bases. Germline values: CDR1 SGHRS, CDR2 YFSETQ. The CDR3 loop spans 15 amino acids. This chain's CDR3 is CASSFDSGIYNEQFF. The DNA of the CDR3 is TGCGCCAGCAGCTTTGATAGCGGGATTTACAATGAGCAGTTCTTC.

The chain employs TRBV4-1 and TRBJ2-5; maybe TRBD1 (5 bases). V was cut by 1 base and J by 1 base, with 10 bases left in between. The germline V gene encodes CDR1 MGHRA and CDR2 YSYEKL. The CDR3 has 15 residues. CDR3 region: CASSQGLTVQETQYF. CDR3 nucleotides: TGCGCCAGCAGCCAAGGATTGACAGTCCAAGAGACCCAGTACTTC.

The V call is TRBV4-1, the J call TRBJ1-2; the match to TRBD1 covers 7 bases. The CDR3 is 16 amino acids. J lost 7 bases, V lost 2 bases, and 13 bases had no gene match. CDR1 is MGHRA, CDR2 YSYEKL, per germline. The CDR3 spells CASSQPPRGQRAGYTF. The CDR3 DNA reads as TGCGCCAGCAGCCAACCCCCGAGGGGACAGAGGGCTGGCTACACCTTC.

This clone was counted at least ten times. The V and J genes are TRBV7-8 and TRBJ1-4; no clear D. Germline loops: CDR1 SGHVS, CDR2 FQNEAQ. Trimming left V 1 base short and J 4 bases short, with 7 bases between. This CDR3 spans 14 amino acids. The DNA for the CDR3 is TGTGCCAGCAGCTTAGGGGAGATTAATGAAAAACTGTTTTTT. Translation: CASSLGEINEKLFF.

The V and J genes are TRBV6-5 and TRBJ2-6, with unresolved D. Germline CDR1 and CDR2: MNHEY and SVGAGI. V shed 6 bases and J shed 0 bases, with 6 bases lying between them. The CDR3 runs to 14 residues. The CDR3: CASRTNSGANVLTF. The CDR3 nucleotides are TGTGCCAGCAGGACAAACTCTGGGGCCAACGTCCTGACTTTC.

The chain carries TRBV28 and TRBJ2-1; 7 bases are a match to TRBD2. This CDR3 is 12 amino acids long. V gave up 7 bases and J gave up 10 bases; unmatched junction bases: 7. Per the germline V gene, CDR1 is MDHEN and CDR2 is SYDVKM. The CDR3 loop is CASKSGGREQFF. The CDR3 nucleotides are TGTGCCAGCAAGTCTGGCGGGAGAGAGCAGTTCTTC.

This clone has more than one count but fewer than ten. V is TRBV11-3 and J is TRBJ2-1, with a possible D match to TRBD1 (5 bases). Trimming left V 5 bases short and J 9 bases short, with 11 bases between. This CDR3 comprises 12 residues. The germline CDR1 and CDR2 sequences are SGHNT and YENEEA. The CDR3 spells CASSDRTSEQFF. The CDR3 DNA follows: TGTGCCAGCAGCGACCGGACAAGTGAGCAGTTCTTC. Full variable domain (remainder filled in from reference TRBV11-3 and TRBJ2-1): EAGVVQSPRYKIIEKKQPVAFWCNPISGHNTLYWYLQNLGQGPELLIRYENEEAVDDSQLPKDRFSAERLKGVDSTLKIQPAELGDSAVYLCASSDRTSEQFFGPGTRLTVL.

This rearrangement joins TRBV7-6 to TRBJ2-1, with 8 positions matching TRBD1. The V gene's germline CDR1 is SGHVS and CDR2 FNYEAQ. This CDR3 comprises 13 residues. After removal of 5 bases from V and 3 bases from J, the junction contained 0 bases not matched to a gene. For the CDR3, the DNA is TGTGCCAGCAGCGGACAGGGCTACAATGAGCAGTTCTTC. It translates to CASSGQGYNEQFF. The entire variable domain, with the rest obtained from reference TRBV7-6 and TRBJ2-1, is as follows: GAGVSQSPRYKVTKRGQDVALRCDPISGHVSLYWYRQALGQGPEFLTYFNYEAQQDKSGLPNDRFSAERPEGSISTLTIQRTEQRDSAMYRCASSGQGYNEQFFGPGTRLTVL.

The chain is built from TRBV7-9 and TRBJ1-5; a weak D match, TRBD1 (5 bases). Trimming took off 3 bases at V and 2 bases at J, with 14 bases between the two ends. This CDR3 has 16 residues. The germline V gene encodes CDR1 SEHNR and CDR2 FQNEAQ (reference sequence). Written as DNA, the CDR3 is TGTGCCAGCAGCTTTTCTGCGGGGGTGGGCAATCAGCCCCAGCATTTT. Encoded protein: CASSFSAGVGNQPQHF.

The chain joins TRBV7-7 to TRBJ2-2; D uncertain. The CDR3 spans 13 residues. Germline V gene lookup returns CDR1 SSHAT and CDR2 FNYEAQ (reference sequence). The V gene lost 5 bases and the J gene lost 5 bases, with 9 bases spanning the gap. CDR3 sequence (DNA): TGTGCCAGCAGCCCCCAAGAGACCGGGGAGCTGTTTTTT. It encodes CASSPQETGELFF.

This clone occurred once. The V call is TRBV28, the J call TRBJ1-1; no definite D call. Germline assignment: CDR1 MDHEN and CDR2 SYDVKM. Trimming left V 4 bases short and J 7 bases short, with 22 bases between. The CDR3 is 16 residues long. CDR3 sequence: CASSSTTGAEWGEAFF. CDR3 bases: TGTGCCAGCAGTTCCACTACCGGTGCCGAATGGGGTGAAGCTTTCTTT.

This clone occurred a few times. This rearrangement joins TRBV11-3 to TRBJ2-5; D gene unclear. This CDR3 is 13 amino acids long. V was cut by 3 bases and J by 5 bases, with 10 bases left in between. Germline lookup yields CDR1 SGHNT and CDR2 YENEEA. CDR3 nucleotides: TGTGCCAGCAGCTTTACCAAGGCGGAGACCCAGTACTTC. As protein: CASSFTKAETQYF.

The chain combines TRBV5-1 with TRBJ1-2; tentatively, D is TRBD1 (6 bases). Germline-derived CDR1 and CDR2 are SGHRS and YFSETQ. The V gene lost 3 bases and the J gene lost 3 bases, with 21 bases spanning the gap. This CDR3 is built from 17 residues. CDR3 sequence: CASSSGGQGALDYGYTF. In DNA, the CDR3 is TGCGCCAGCAGCTCTGGGGGGCAGGGTGCGCTAGACTATGGCTACACCTTC.

CDR3: CASKTSGNEQFF. CDR3 in DNA: TGTGCCAGCAAAACTAGCGGGAATGAGCAGTTCTTC. The chain couples TRBV7-6 to TRBJ2-1; 9 bases fit TRBD2. CDR1 and CDR2 (germline): SGHVS, FNYEAQ. Trimming at V came to 7 bases and at J to 7 bases, leaving 2 bases not matched to a gene. The CDR3 sequence is 12 residues long.

The chain is built from TRBV7-2 and TRBJ2-1; no clear D. CDR3 length equals 12 residues. Trimming stripped 3 bases from V and 6 bases from J, with 6 bases between. Looked up from germline, CDR1 is SGHTA and CDR2 is FQGNSA. The CDR3 loop reads CASSFFGNEQFF. As DNA, the CDR3 is TGTGCCAGCAGCTTCTTTGGCAATGAGCAGTTCTTC.

This clone was seen only once. The genes are TRBV2 and TRBJ1-5, with D perhaps TRBD1 (6 bases). The CDR3 totals 17 residues. Germline CDR1 and CDR2: SNHLY and FYNNEI. Trimming removed 6 bases at V and 6 bases at J, with 24 bases between. For the CDR3, the DNA is TGTGCCAGCAGCAGGGGACATCAATTTCGAGGGGGTCAGCCCCAGCATTTT. Encoded protein: CASSRGHQFRGGQPQHF. Using reference TRBV2 and TRBJ1-5 for the parts outside the CDR3, the full variable domain is EPEVTQTPSHQVTQMGQEVILRCVPISNHLYFYWYRQILGQKVEFLVSFYNNEISEKSEIFDDQFSVERPDGSNFTLKIRSTKLEDSAMYFCASSRGHQFRGGQPQHFGDGTRLSIL.

This clone was counted between two and nine times. The chain employs TRBV27 and TRBJ1-2; D not certain. There are 15 residues in the CDR3. The germline V gene encodes CDR1 MNHEY and CDR2 SMNVEV (reference sequence). The V end was cut by 2 bases, the J end by 0 bases, with 10 bases between. The CDR3 DNA reads TGTGCCAGCAGTTTAAGCCGCTTTGCTAACTATGGCTACACCTTC. It is translated as CASSLSRFANYGYTF.

The chain employs TRBV10-3 and TRBJ1-5; no definite D call. The CDR3 is 15 residues long. Germline loops: CDR1 ENHRY, CDR2 SYGVKD. V was clipped by 0 bases and J by 2 bases, with 8 bases between them. The CDR3 region is CAISESAERNQPQHF. The CDR3 DNA reads TGTGCCATCAGTGAGTCGGCAGAGCGCAATCAGCCCCAGCATTTT.